These 18 T cell receptor beta chains were all obtained from the same sample, sequenced in a study of cytomegalovirus exposure and HLA in healthy donors. The PCR made use of 60 Vbeta and 13 Jbeta primers. Measured with immunoSEQ multiplex PCR; TCRdb has only the in-frame clones, and not every one. The table has approximately 190,000 clones, roughly 13% seen once. Sample: PBMCs. The receptors were sampled from a man aged 50 to 59 in good health and CMV-seropositive.

The chain carries TRBV11-2 and TRBJ1-5, with 9 bases identical to TRBD1. Germline CDR1 SGHAT, CDR2 FQNNGV. Trimming at V came to 4 bases and at J to 6 bases, leaving 4 bases not matched to a gene. The CDR3 runs to 14 residues. DNA for the CDR3: TGTGCCAGCAGCTCGACAGGGGGAGGTCAGCCCCAGCATTTT. This translates into CASSSTGGGQPQHF.

This clone was seen only a few times. The rearrangement uses TRBV27 and TRBJ1-1; possibly TRBD1 for D (5 bases). The CDR3 extends over 14 amino acids. The ends were cut back, 8 bases at V and 3 bases at J, with 16 bases in the middle. Germline-derived CDR1 and CDR2 are MNHEY and SMNVEV (reference sequence). The CDR3 is CASGDGGGYTEAFF. DNA for the CDR3: TGTGCCAGCGGCGACGGGGGGGGTTACACTGAAGCTTTCTTT.

This clone was seen a few times. V usage is TRBV6-5 and J usage is TRBJ1-1; D might be TRBD1 (6 bases). The V gene's germline CDR1 is MNHEY and CDR2 SVGAGI. V was clipped by 6 bases and J by 0 bases, with 11 bases between them. This CDR3 comprises 14 residues. The CDR3 DNA reads TGTGCCAGCAGCTACAGGGACATGAACACTGAAGCTTTCTTT. As protein: CASSYRDMNTEAFF.

The chain couples TRBV6-5 to TRBJ1-2; 9 nucleotides line up with TRBD1. V lost 2 bases to trimming and J lost 7 bases; unmatched junction nucleotides: 2. CDR1 is MNHEY and CDR2 is SVGAGI in the germline V gene. The CDR3 has 13 residues. CDR3: CASSYGTGLGYTF. The CDR3, as DNA: TGTGCCAGCAGTTACGGGACAGGGCTTGGCTACACCTTC.

The J gene is TRBJ1-1, the V gene TRBV2, with 7 bases matching TRBD1. The V segment lost 6 bases and the J segment 8 bases; nucleotides outside the gene matches: 12. CDR1 SNHLY and CDR2 FYNNEI come from the germline V gene. This CDR3 is 14 amino acids long. The CDR3: CASRESQGIREAFF. Here the CDR3 DNA reads TGTGCCAGCAGAGAATCACAGGGGATTAGGGAAGCTTTCTTT.

The chain couples TRBV5-5 to TRBJ1-4; TRBD1 is a possible D gene (6 bases). In germline, CDR1 is SGHKS, CDR2 YYEKEE (reference sequence). V gave up 4 bases and J gave up 5 bases, with 18 bases separating them. The CDR3 totals 16 residues. The CDR3 is CASSLNIDRRNEKLFF. The DNA of the CDR3 is TGTGCCAGCAGCCTGAATATCGACAGGAGGAATGAAAAACTGTTTTTT. The full variable domain, its missing parts supplied by reference TRBV5-5 and TRBJ1-4, is DAGVTQSPTHLIKTRGQQVTLRCSPISGHKSVSWYQQVLGQGPQFIFQYYEKEERGRGNFPDRFSARQFPNYSSELNVNALLLGDSALYLCASSLNIDRRNEKLFFGSGTQLSVL.

This clone showed up just a few times. The CDR3 nucleotides are TGTGCCAGCAGCGTAGCGGGACAGGGGGCGCGATCACCCCTCCACTTT. It translates to CASSVAGQGARSPLHF. The V call is TRBV9, the J call TRBJ1-6; 12 positions agree with TRBD1. Germline assignment: CDR1 SGDLS and CDR2 YYNGEE. Trimming removed 0 bases from V and 10 bases from J; junction bases left unmatched: 5. CDR3 size: 16 residues.

The chain couples TRBV4-2 to TRBJ1-2, with a weak D call TRBD1 (5 bases). The CDR3 is made up of 16 amino acids. The V end was cut by 3 bases, the J end by 3 bases, with 17 bases between. CDR1 is LGHNA and CDR2 is YNFKEQ in the germline V gene. The CDR3 loop reads CASSHAMEGLDYGYTF. The CDR3 DNA reads as TGTGCCAGCAGCCACGCCATGGAGGGGTTGGACTATGGCTACACCTTC.

The chain carries TRBV5-1 and TRBJ1-1; D is perhaps TRBD1 (5 bases). Looked up from germline, CDR1 is SGHRS and CDR2 is YFSETQ. V was pared by 4 bases and J by 0 bases, with 10 bases between. The CDR3 has 14 residues. DNA of the CDR3: TGCGCCAGCAGCCCGGACAAGATGAACACTGAAGCTTTCTTT. Its translation: CASSPDKMNTEAFF.

The CDR3 is CASRPAGVYEQYV. In DNA, the CDR3 is TGTGCCAGCAGACCCGCAGGTGTCTACGAGCAGTACGTC. The V call is TRBV6-5, the J call TRBJ2-7; D remains unclear. V shed 6 bases and J shed 3 bases, with 12 bases lying between them. The CDR3 contains 13 residues. CDR1 MNHEY and CDR2 SVGAGI come from the germline V gene.

This clone turned up a few times. V gene TRBV25-1 combines with J gene TRBJ1-6; D unclear. Trimming pared 6 bases from V and 5 bases from J, leaving 14 bases between. CDR3 length: 15 amino acids. Per germline, CDR1 MGHDK and CDR2 SYGVNS. This CDR3 is CASRPGRLNNSPLHF. CDR3 DNA: TGTGCCAGCAGGCCCGGCAGGCTCAATAATTCACCCCTCCACTTT.

V usage is TRBV30 and J usage is TRBJ2-7; D is possibly TRBD2 (6 bases). Trimming stripped 5 bases from V and 3 bases from J, with 17 bases between. Germline loops: CDR1 GTSNPN, CDR2 SVGIG (reference sequence). CDR3 size: 14 residues. Here the CDR3 reads CAWSPGGARYEQYF. The CDR3 DNA sequence: TGTGCCTGGTCCCCTGGAGGGGCGCGCTACGAGCAGTACTTC. The full variable domain, completed using reference TRBV30 and TRBJ2-7, is SQTIHQWPATLVQPVGSPLSLECTVEGTSNPNLYWYRQAAGRGLQLLFYSVGIGQISSEVPQNLSASRPQDRQFILSSKKLLLSDSGFYLCAWSPGGARYEQYFGPGTRLTVT.

This clone was seen only a few times. The V call is TRBV18, the J call TRBJ2-7, with 8 nucleotides matching TRBD1. The CDR3 runs 14 residues. In germline, CDR1 is KGHSH, CDR2 LQKENI. After removal of 6 bases from V and 2 bases from J, the junction contained 6 bases not matched to a gene. The CDR3 loop reads CASSPTGVTYEQYV. In nucleotides, the CDR3 is TGTGCCAGCTCGCCGACAGGGGTCACCTACGAGCAGTACGTC.

CDR3 sequence reads: CSVEDLGTGGYNEQFF. The CDR3 DNA sequence: TGCAGCGTTGAAGATCTCGGGACGGGGGGCTACAATGAGCAGTTCTTC. The chain is built from TRBV29-1 and TRBJ2-1; TRBD2 matches 7 bases. This CDR3 has 16 amino acids. Germline values: CDR1 SQVTM, CDR2 ANQGSEA. V gave up 0 bases and J gave up 3 bases; unmatched junction bases: 8.

In its sample, this clone was seen a few times. This chain connects TRBV25-1 to TRBJ1-6, with unresolved D. Germline loops: CDR1 MGHDK, CDR2 SYGVNS. V lost 0 bases and J lost 9, with 9 bases in between. The CDR3 length is 14 residues. This CDR3 reads CASSEYPGVSPLHF. As DNA, the CDR3 is TGTGCCAGCAGTGAATATCCGGGAGTTTCACCCCTCCACTTT.

This clone was seen a handful of times. The gene calls are TRBV5-4 and TRBJ1-6; D is ambiguous. The germline V gene encodes CDR1 SGHNT and CDR2 YYREEE (reference sequence). The CDR3 is 15 residues long. V shed 0 bases and J shed 4 bases, with 8 bases lying between them. CDR3 coding DNA: TGTGCCAGCAGCTTGGGGGCAGTTTATAATTCACCCCTCCACTTT. Translated, it gives CASSLGAVYNSPLHF.

This chain connects TRBV19 to TRBJ1-6; TRBD1 matches at 7 bases. Germline CDR1 is LNHDA and CDR2 is SQIVND (reference sequence). This CDR3 has 16 amino acids. V gave up 3 bases and J gave up 6 bases; unmatched junction bases: 8. The DNA for the CDR3 is TGTGCCAGTAGTATTTATTCGGGACAGCGTAATTCACCCCTCCACTTT. Its translation is CASSIYSGQRNSPLHF.

This clone was seen a handful of times. Here the CDR3 reads CASSSWDYSYNEQFF. The CDR3 DNA reads as TGTGCCAGCAGCTCCTGGGACTACTCCTACAATGAGCAGTTCTTC. The chain carries TRBV7-9 and TRBJ2-1; 7 bases map to TRBD2. V shed 4 bases, J shed 0 bases, and the junction held 3 bases outside the gene matches. The germline CDR1 and CDR2 sequences are SEHNR and FQNEAQ (reference sequence). CDR3 length: 15 amino acids. Full variable domain (outside the CDR3, taken from reference TRBV7-9 and TRBJ2-1): DTGVSQNPRHKITKRGQNVTFRCDPISEHNRLYWYRQTLGQGPEFLTYFQNEAQLEKSRLLSDRFSAERPKGSFSTLEIQRTEQGDSAMYLCASSSWDYSYNEQFFGPGTRLTVL.